This TCR beta chain was documented in a study of T cell responses to AZD1222 COVID-19 vaccine. Study-level information: Investigators merged groups given second doses at roughly 4 or roughly 12 weeks. Study results and caveats: Only a handful of AZD1222 recipients, more than five in all, had baseline seropositivity. Females outnumbered males among donors, who were mostly white British; clonal diversity was possibly underestimated. Spike-spanning, vaccine-associated CD4 TCRs were dominant at 160-218 and 743-854.

Trimming took off 4 bases at V and 3 bases at J, with 5 bases between the two ends. CDR3 length: 12 residues. The germline V gene has CDR1 SGHAT and CDR2 FQDESV (reference sequence). About this clone itself: The antigen remains unidentified.

Using immunoSEQ multiplex PCR, the repertoire was profiled, and TCRdb retains in-frame clones only, with some absent. Among over 150,000 clones, 85% to 90% were seen once, and the ten largest hold roughly 6.9%. The V and J genes are TRBV11-1 and TRBJ2-3, with unresolved D. The sample in question was peripheral blood, obtained on day 0 of AZD1222 vaccination. This TCR derives from an adult in good health. The CDR3 bases are TGTGCCAGCAGCTCTTCGACAGATACGCAGTATTTT. Amino acids: CASSSSTDTQYF.